This T cell receptor (beta chain) was profiled in a study of Ad26.COV2.S vaccination and SARS-CoV-2 variants. Study in general: In the study, Ad26.COV2.S was injected intramuscularly once, or twice 56 days apart.

Data came from immunoSEQ multiplex PCR; TCRdb stores just in-frame clones and leaves some out. This table holds under 600,000 clones, roughly nine tenths found once. The treatment here: some 19 received Ad26.COV2.S at low or high dose, single or two shots; several received placebo; per-sample allocation not given. Specimens were obtained on day 63 following the first vaccine or placebo injection. At a Boston site, the person donating was an adult of 18-55 years. CDR3 length equals 15 residues. V was clipped by 2 bases and J by 5 bases; unmatched bases: 6. Per germline, CDR1 SGHNT and CDR2 YYREEE (reference sequence).

This sequence was found in a person aged 18-65 years who received the Ad26.COV2.S COVID-19 vaccine or a placebo. Sequenced material: peripheral blood, taken in a trial of Ad26.COV2.S vaccine versus placebo. The chain links TRBV5-4 to TRBJ1-1, with TRBD1 matching 10 bases. CDR3: CASSLRTGGITEAFF. CDR3 nucleotide sequence: TGTGCCAGCAGCTTACGGACAGGGGGTATAACTGAAGCTTTCTTT.